This T cell receptor (beta chain) was profiled in a study of human T cells and chemical hapten exposure. Across the study: A mostly female patient group had alopecia areata, totalis or universalis. Study results and limitations: The donor cohort had alopecia, so its immune response may not match that of healthy people.

This clonotype has a handful of counts. Its antigen is still unknown. Time point meaning: pre-sensitization, week 0. The sample's treatment: therapeutic diphenylcyclopropenone sensitization with weekly scalp DPC. TCRdb independently ran MiXCR on the RACE reads; one entry per CDR3 protein. The table records fewer than 300,000 distinct CDR3 sequences, 8.6% of them present only once. V dropped 3 bases and J dropped 6 bases, with 23 bases sitting between them. Germline-derived CDR1 and CDR2 are KGHSH and LQKENI. CDR3 length: 18 amino acids. This chain uses TRBV18 with TRBJ2-2; D might be TRBD2 (6 bases). Sequences were derived from whole blood, sampled in connection with sensitization to the hapten diphenylcyclopropenone (DPC). This TCR was sampled from a woman aged 40 to 50 with alopecia areata. Some clones in this sample may be carry-over from other donors' samples. CDR3 bases: TGTGCCAGCTCACCTAACATTCCAGCAGGGACGGGAGCCGGGGAGCTGTTTTTT. Protein: CASSPNIPAGTGAGELFF.